This TCR beta chain was captured in a study of blood T cell repertoires in COVID-19. CDR1 and CDR2 from the germline V gene are SEHNR and FQNEAQ (reference sequence). The CDR3 runs to 12 residues. Trimming took off 7 bases at V and 9 bases at J, with 13 bases between the two ends. The table came from immunoSEQ multiplex PCR; TCRdb's copy has only in-frame clones and leaves some out. The table lists roughly 150,000 clones, around four fifths of them singletons, with around 19% in the top ten. The sample was peripheral blood. This clonotype was sampled from a woman aged 70 to 79 who had recovered from COVID-19. The rearrangement joins TRBV7-9 to TRBJ2-1; D unclear. The CDR3 region has the DNA TGTGCCAGCACCCCACGTTGGAGTGAGCAGTTCTTC. Protein sequence: CASTPRWSEQFF.